The rows below give T cell receptor beta chains drawn from one sample of a study of T cells in Graves' hyperthyroidism and ophthalmopathy. TCRdb recomputed calls from the multiplex PCR reads with MiXCR, one row per CDR3 protein. This repertoire shows more than 550,000 distinct CDR3 sequences, about 45% found once; its top ten account for less than 9%. Input material: peripheral blood or thyroid tissue (not recorded which). The receptors were sampled from an adult man with Graves' disease, either hyperthyroidism or ophthalmopathy (not recorded which). The CDR3 runs from the conserved cysteine through the conserved F or W.

v_call cdr3_length cdr3_aa
TRBV7-8 15 CASSLGFEGPHAQHF
TRBV19 14 CASSIWGRGNEQYF
TRBV25-1 13 CATQVNSGNTIYF
TRBV10-2 15 CASRVAPAGVEELFF
TRBV6-5 12 CASSQTVREQYF
TRBV12-3/TRBV12-4 14 CASSLGWTGNTIYF
TRBV10-3 14 CAIRRGTGDNEQFF
TRBV2 17 CASSVAGQGNSNQPQHF
TRBV19 15 CASSHGGTGASELFF
TRBV25-1 10 CAQTGETQYF
TRBV29-1 11 CSVDDRFEAFF
TRBV7-2 14 CVSSLSGGQETQYF
TRBV7-6 16 CASSVSSGLAAGILTF
TRBV10-3 14 CAISESGGGQPQHF
TRBV2 15 CASSVERDSGYGYTF
TRBV6-1 14 CASYWGQGKDGYTF
TRBV7-9 17 CASSELTGESGANVLTF
TRBV7-8 18 CASRDARGGASGANVLTF
TRBV20-1 14 CSARRQGNNSPLHF